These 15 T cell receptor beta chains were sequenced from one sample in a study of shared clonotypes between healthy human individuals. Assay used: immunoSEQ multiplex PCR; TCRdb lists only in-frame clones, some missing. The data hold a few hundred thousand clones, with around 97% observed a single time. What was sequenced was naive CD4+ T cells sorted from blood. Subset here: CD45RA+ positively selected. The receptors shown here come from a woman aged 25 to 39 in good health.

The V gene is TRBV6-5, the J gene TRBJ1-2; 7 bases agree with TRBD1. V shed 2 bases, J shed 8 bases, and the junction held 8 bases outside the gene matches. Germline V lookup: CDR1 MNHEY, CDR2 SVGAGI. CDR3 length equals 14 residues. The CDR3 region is CASSYASGGIGYTF. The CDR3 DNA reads TGTGCCAGCAGTTACGCCTCAGGGGGAATCGGCTACACCTTC.

The CDR3 sequence is CASSIRTATGPQETQYF. CDR3 sequence (DNA): TGTGCCAGTAGTATTCGGACAGCCACAGGCCCCCAAGAGACCCAGTACTTC. V and J are TRBV19 and TRBJ2-5, with D tentatively TRBD1 (6 bases). The CDR3 spans 17 residues. The germline CDR1 and CDR2 sequences are LNHDA and SQIVND (reference sequence). V was clipped by 3 bases and J by 1 base, with 18 bases between them. Supplemented by reference TRBV19 and TRBJ2-5, the full variable domain reads DGGITQSPKYLFRKEGQNVTLSCEQNLNHDAMYWYRQDPGQGLRLIYYSQIVNDFQKGDIAEGYSVSREKKESFPLTVTSAQKNPTAFYLCASSIRTATGPQETQYFGPGTRLLVL.

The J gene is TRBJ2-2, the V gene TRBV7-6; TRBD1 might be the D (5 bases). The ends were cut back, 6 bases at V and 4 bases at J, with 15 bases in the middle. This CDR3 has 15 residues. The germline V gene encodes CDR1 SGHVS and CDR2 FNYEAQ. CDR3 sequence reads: CASRPDSRPTGELFF. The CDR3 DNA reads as TGTGCCAGCAGACCTGACAGCAGACCCACCGGGGAGCTGTTTTTT.

CDR3 loop: CAWSDTSHFRREFF. CDR3 bases: TGTGCCTGGAGTGATACTAGCCACTTCAGAAGGGAGTTCTTC. J is TRBJ2-1 and V is TRBV30; perhaps TRBD2 as D (6 bases). The V gene's germline CDR1 is GTSNPN and CDR2 SVGIG (reference sequence). Trimming pared 1 base from V and 14 bases from J, leaving 21 bases between. This CDR3 spans 14 amino acids.

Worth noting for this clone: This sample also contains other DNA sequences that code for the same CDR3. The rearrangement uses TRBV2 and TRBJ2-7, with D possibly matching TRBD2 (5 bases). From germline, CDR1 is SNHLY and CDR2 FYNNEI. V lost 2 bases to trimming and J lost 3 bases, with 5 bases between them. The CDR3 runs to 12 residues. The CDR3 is CASSERGYEQYF. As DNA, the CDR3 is TGTGCCAGCAGTGAACGGGGCTACGAGCAGTACTTC.

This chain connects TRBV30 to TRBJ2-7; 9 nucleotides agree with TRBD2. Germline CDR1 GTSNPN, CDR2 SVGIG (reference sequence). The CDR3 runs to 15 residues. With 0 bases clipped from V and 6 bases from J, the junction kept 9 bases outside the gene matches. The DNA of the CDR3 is TGTGCCTGGAGTGTATCGGCGGGAGGGGAAGGCGAGCAGTACTTC. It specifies CAWSVSAGGEGEQYF.

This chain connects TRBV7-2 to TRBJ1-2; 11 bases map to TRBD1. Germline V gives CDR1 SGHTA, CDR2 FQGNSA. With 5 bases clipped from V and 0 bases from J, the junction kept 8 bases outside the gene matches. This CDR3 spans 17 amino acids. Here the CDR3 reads CASSLRDRGLANYGYTF. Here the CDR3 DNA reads TGTGCCAGCAGCCTCCGGGACAGGGGGTTAGCTAACTATGGCTACACCTTC.

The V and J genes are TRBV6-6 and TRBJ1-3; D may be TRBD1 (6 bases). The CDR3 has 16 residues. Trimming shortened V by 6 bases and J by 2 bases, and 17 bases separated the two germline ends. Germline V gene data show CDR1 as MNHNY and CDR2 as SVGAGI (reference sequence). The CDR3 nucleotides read TGTGCCAGCAGCCGGGAGCGGGGGCTCCCTGGAAACACCATATATTTT. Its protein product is CASSRERGLPGNTIYF.

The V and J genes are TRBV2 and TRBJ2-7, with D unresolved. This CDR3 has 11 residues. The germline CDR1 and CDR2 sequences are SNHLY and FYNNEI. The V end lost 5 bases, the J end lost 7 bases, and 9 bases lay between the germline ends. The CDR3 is CASSLLGEQYF. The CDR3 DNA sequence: TGTGCCAGCAGTCTGTTGGGGGAGCAGTACTTC.

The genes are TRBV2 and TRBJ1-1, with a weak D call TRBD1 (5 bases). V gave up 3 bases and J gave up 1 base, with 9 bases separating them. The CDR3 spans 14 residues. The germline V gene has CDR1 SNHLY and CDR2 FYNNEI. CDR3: CASSEVTANTEAFF. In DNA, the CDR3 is TGTGCCAGCAGTGAGGTGACAGCGAACACTGAAGCTTTCTTT.

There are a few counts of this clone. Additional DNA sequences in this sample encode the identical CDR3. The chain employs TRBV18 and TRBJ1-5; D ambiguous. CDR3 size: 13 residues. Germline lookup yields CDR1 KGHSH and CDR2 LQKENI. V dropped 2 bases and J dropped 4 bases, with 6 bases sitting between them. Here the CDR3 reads CASSPGENQPQHF. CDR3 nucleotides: TGTGCCAGCTCACCAGGGGAGAATCAGCCCCAGCATTTT. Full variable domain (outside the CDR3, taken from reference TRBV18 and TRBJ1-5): NAGVMQNPRHLVRRRGQEARLRCSPMKGHSHVYWYRQLPEEGLKFMVYLQKENIIDESGMPKERFSAEFPKEGPSILRIQQVVRGDSAAYFCASSPGENQPQHFGDGTRLSIL.

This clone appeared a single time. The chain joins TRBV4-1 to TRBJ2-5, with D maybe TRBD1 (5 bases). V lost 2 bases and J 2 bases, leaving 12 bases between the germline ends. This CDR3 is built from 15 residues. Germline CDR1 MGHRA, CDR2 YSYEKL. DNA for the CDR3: TGCGCCAGCAGCCAACCTGGACATACGCAAGAGACCCAGTACTTC. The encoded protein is CASSQPGHTQETQYF.

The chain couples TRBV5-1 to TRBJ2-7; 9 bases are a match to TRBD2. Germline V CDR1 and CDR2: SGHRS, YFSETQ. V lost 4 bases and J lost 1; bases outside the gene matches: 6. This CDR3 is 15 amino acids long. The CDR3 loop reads CASSPIAGVSYEQYF. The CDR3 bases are TGCGCCAGCAGCCCTATAGCGGGAGTATCCTACGAGCAGTACTTC.

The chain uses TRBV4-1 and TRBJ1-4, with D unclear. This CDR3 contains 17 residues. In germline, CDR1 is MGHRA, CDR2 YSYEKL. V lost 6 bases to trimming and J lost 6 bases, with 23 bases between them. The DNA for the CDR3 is TGCGCCAGCAGAAAACTATTGCTTGGTTCTTCCGATGAAAAACTGTTTTTT. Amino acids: CASRKLLLGSSDEKLFF.

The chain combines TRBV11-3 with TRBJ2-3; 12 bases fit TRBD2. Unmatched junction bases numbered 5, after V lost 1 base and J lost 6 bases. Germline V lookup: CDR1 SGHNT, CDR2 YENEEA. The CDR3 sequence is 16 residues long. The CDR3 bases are TGTGCCAGCAGCTTAGGACTAGCGGGAGCCAGCGATACGCAGTATTTT. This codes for CASSLGLAGASDTQYF. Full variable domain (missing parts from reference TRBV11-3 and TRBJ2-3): EAGVVQSPRYKIIEKKQPVAFWCNPISGHNTLYWYLQNLGQGPELLIRYENEEAVDDSQLPKDRFSAERLKGVDSTLKIQPAELGDSAVYLCASSLGLAGASDTQYFGPGTRLTVL.